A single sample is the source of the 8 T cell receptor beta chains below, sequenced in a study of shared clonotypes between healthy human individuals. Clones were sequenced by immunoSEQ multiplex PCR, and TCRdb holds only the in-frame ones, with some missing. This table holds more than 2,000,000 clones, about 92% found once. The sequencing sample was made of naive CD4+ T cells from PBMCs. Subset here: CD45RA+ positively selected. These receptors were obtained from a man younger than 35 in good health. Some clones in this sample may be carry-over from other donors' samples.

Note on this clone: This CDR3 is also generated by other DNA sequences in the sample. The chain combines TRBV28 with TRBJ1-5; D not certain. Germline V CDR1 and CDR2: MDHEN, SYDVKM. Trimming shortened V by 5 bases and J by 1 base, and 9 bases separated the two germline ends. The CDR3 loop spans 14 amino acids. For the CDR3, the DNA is TGTGCCAGCAGTCCAGTTCCCAGCAATCAGCCCCAGCATTTT. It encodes CASSPVPSNQPQHF.

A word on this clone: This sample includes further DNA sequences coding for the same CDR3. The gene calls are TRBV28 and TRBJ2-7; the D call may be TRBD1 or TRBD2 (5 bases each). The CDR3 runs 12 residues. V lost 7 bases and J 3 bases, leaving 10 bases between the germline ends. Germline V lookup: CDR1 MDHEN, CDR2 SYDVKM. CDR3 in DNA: TGTGCCAGCACGGGTGGGGGCTACGAGCAGTACTTC. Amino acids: CASTGGGYEQYF. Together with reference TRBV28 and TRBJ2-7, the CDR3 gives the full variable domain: DVKVTQSSRYLVKRTGEKVFLECVQDMDHENMFWYRQDPGLGLRLIYFSYDVKMKEKGDIPEGYSVSREKKERFSLILESASTNQTSMYLCASTGGGYEQYFGPGTRLTVT.

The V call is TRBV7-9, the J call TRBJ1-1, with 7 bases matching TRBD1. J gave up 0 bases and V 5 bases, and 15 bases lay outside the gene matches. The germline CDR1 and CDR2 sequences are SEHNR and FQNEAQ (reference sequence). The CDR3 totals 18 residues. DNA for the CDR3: TGTGCCAGCAGCCCCCCCCGTCCGGGGACAGCAGTGAACACTGAAGCTTTCTTT. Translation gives CASSPPRPGTAVNTEAFF.

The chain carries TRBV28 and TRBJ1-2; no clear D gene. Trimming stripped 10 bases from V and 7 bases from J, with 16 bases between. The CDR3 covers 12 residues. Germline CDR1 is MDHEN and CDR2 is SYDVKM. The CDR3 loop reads CAIQASGVGYTF. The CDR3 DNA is TGTGCCATCCAAGCGTCCGGGGTTGGCTACACCTTC.

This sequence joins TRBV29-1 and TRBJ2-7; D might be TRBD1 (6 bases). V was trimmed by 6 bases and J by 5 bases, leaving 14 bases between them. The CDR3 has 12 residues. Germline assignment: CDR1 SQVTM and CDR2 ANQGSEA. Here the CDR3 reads CSVQGPGDEQYF. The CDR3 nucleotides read TGCAGCGTCCAGGGGCCTGGCGACGAGCAGTACTTC.

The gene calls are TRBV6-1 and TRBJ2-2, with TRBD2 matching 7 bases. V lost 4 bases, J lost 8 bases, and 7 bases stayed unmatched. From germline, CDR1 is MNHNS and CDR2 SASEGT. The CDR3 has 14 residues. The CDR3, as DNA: TGTGCCAGCAGTGGCTCGGGGGGTTGGGGGGAGCTGTTTTTT. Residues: CASSGSGGWGELFF.

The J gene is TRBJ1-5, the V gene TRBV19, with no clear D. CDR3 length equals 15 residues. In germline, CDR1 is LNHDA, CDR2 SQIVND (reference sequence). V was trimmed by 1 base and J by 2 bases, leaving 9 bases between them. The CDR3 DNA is TGTGCCAGTAGTATAGCCCTGGGTGGCAATCAGCCCCAGCATTTT. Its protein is CASSIALGGNQPQHF. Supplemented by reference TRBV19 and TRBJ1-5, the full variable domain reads DGGITQSPKYLFRKEGQNVTLSCEQNLNHDAMYWYRQDPGQGLRLIYYSQIVNDFQKGDIAEGYSVSREKKESFPLTVTSAQKNPTAFYLCASSIALGGNQPQHFGDGTRLSIL.

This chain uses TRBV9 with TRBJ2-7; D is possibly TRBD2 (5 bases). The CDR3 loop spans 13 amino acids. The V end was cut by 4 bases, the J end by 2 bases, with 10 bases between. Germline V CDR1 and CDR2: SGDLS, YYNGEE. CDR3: CASSLEETYEQYF. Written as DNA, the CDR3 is TGTGCCAGCAGCTTGGAGGAGACCTACGAGCAGTACTTC.